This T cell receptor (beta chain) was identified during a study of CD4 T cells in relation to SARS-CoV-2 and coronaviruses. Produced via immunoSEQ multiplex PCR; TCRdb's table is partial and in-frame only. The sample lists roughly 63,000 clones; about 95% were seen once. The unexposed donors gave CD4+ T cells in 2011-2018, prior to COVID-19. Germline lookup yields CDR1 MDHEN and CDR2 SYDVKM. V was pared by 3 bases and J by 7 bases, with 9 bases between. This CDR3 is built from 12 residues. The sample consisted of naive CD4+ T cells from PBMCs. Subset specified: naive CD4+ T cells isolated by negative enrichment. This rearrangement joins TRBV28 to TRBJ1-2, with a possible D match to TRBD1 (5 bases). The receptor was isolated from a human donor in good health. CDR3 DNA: TGTGCCAGCAGTTTTGACAGAATTGGCTACACCTTC. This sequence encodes CASSFDRIGYTF.